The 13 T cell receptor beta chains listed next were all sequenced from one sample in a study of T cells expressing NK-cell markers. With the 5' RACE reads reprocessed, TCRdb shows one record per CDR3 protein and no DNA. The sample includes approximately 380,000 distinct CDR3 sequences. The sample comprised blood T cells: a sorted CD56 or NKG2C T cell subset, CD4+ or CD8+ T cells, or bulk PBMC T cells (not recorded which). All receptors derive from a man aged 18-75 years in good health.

The CDR3 sequence: CASSGAGSRETQYF. The chain employs TRBV28 and TRBJ2-5; the TCRdb call, TRBD2, lacks DNA for checking. This CDR3 has 14 residues. Looked up from germline, CDR1 is MDHEN and CDR2 is SYDVKM.

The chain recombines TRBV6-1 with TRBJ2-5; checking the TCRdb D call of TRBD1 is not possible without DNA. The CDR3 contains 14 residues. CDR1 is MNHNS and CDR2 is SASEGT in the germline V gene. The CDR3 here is CASSLDRGRSTQYF.

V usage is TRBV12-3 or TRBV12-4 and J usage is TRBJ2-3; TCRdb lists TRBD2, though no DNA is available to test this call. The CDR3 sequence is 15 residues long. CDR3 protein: CASVPGLADTDTQYF.

The CDR3 reads CASSPVAVPGYGYTF. The V and J genes are TRBV19 and TRBJ1-2; TCRdb lists TRBD1, though no DNA is available to test this call. Germline-derived CDR1 and CDR2 are LNHDA and SQIVND (reference sequence). The CDR3 has 15 amino acids.

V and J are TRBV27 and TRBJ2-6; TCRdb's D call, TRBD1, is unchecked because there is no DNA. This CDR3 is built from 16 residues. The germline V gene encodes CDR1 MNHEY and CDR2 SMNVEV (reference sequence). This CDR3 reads CASSRTGRTGANVLTF.

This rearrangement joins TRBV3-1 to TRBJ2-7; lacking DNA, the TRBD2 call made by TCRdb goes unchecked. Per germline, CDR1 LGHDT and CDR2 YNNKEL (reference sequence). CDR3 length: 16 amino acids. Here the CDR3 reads CASSLLKPGLADEQYF.

The CDR3 sequence: CASSASTGLGGELFF. The chain is built from TRBV28 and TRBJ2-2; as DNA is missing, the TRBD2 call by TCRdb cannot be tested. The V gene's germline CDR1 is MDHEN and CDR2 SYDVKM. The CDR3 extends over 15 amino acids.

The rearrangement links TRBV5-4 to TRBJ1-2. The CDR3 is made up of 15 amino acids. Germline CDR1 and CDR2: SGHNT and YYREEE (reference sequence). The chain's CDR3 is CASSLIGSPYYGYTF.

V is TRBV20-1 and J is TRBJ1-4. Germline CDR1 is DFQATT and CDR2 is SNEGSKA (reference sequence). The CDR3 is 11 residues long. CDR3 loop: CSARADAGLFF.

The CDR3 here is CASSPGQQGGTDTQYF. This sequence joins TRBV4-1 and TRBJ2-3; checking the TCRdb D call of TRBD1 is not possible without DNA. This CDR3 has 16 residues. The germline V gene encodes CDR1 MGHRA and CDR2 YSYEKL.

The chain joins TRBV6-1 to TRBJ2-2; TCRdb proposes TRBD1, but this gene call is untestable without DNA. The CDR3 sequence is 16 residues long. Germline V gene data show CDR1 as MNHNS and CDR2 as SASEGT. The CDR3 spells CASRGDRVARAGELFF.

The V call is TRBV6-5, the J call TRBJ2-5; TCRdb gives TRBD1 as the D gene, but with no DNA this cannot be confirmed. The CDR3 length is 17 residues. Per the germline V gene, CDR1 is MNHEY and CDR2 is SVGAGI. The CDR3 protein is CASSYFPPRGRQETQYF.

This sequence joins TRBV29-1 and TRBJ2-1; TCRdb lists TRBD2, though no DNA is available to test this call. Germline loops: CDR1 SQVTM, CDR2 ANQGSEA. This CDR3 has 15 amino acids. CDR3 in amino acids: CSVDSGGAVYNEQFF.